The rows below give T cell receptor beta chains drawn from one sample of a study of identical twins. TCRdb passed the 5' RACE reads through MiXCR, listing each CDR3 protein once. The sample gives fewer than 550,000 distinct CDR3 sequences, roughly an eighth of which show up once; approximately 1% is in the top ten. This sample was shared with a second study, whose subject was yellow fever vaccine responses in identical twins.

The sample was CD4+ T cells sorted from blood. The receptors shown here come from a woman aged 18-29 years in good health. Each CDR3 is given with its conserved first and last residue. D genes are given only for firm matches. Rows may omit the clone size; those that give it use once, few, many or a size class.

>TRBV18|-|TRBJ2-1|-
CASSPPDLGGLGYNEQFF
TGTGCCAGCTCACCACCGGACTTGGGGGGCCTGGGCTACAATGAGCAGTTCTTC
>TRBV11-2|many|TRBJ2-3|-
CASSLTGLHSGDTQYF
TGTGCCAGCAGCTTAACAGGACTTCACTCTGGAGATACGCAGTATTTT
>TRBV12-3/TRBV12-4|-|TRBJ1-4|TRBD1
CASSLRGVDEKLFF
TGTGCCAGCAGCCTCAGGGGGGTGGACGAAAAACTGTTTTTT
>TRBV20-1|-|TRBJ2-1|-
CSAVRTPNEQFF
TGCAGCGCCGTCCGGACTCCCAATGAGCAGTTCTTC
>TRBV7-6|-|TRBJ2-7|TRBD2
CASSFDAGTSASHEQYF
TGTGCCAGCAGCTTCGACGCCGGGACTAGCGCTTCCCACGAGCAGTACTTC
>TRBV7-2|-|TRBJ2-2|TRBD1
CASRAGTGGAGELFF
TGTGCCAGCAGGGCCGGGACAGGGGGAGCCGGGGAGCTGTTTTTT
>TRBV7-2|few|TRBJ2-6|-
CASSSEIPGAAVLTF
TGTGCCAGCAGCTCTGAGATCCCAGGGGCCGCAGTCCTGACTTTC
>TRBV28|-|TRBJ1-4|-
CASSSPSTNEKLFF
TGTGCCAGCAGTTCGCCCTCAACTAATGAAAAACTGTTTTTT
>TRBV4-1|few|TRBJ2-1|TRBD2
CASSQLAGSYNEQFF
TGCGCCAGCAGCCAACTAGCGGGCTCCTACAATGAGCAGTTCTTC
>TRBV18|-|TRBJ2-7|-
CASSPLVAEGAGQYF
TGTGCCAGCTCACCCCTTGTGGCGGAGGGGGCAGGGCAGTACTTC
>TRBV2|few|TRBJ2-6|TRBD2
CASILTSGGLPSGANVLTF
TGTGCCAGCATTCTGACTAGCGGGGGGCTCCCCTCTGGGGCCAACGTCCTGACTTTC
>TRBV21-1|-|TRBJ2-5|-
CASSTRTGGWETQYF
TGTGCCAGCAGCACCCGGACAGGCGGATGGGAGACCCAGTACTTC
>TRBV4-1|-|TRBJ2-5|TRBD1
CASSTQTGGAETQYF
TGCGCCAGCAGCACACAGACAGGGGGAGCAGAGACCCAGTACTTC
>TRBV7-2|few|TRBJ1-1|TRBD1
CASSLVWDSEAFF
TGTGCCAGCAGCTTAGTTTGGGACAGTGAAGCTTTCTTT
>TRBV28|-|TRBJ1-1|TRBD1
CASTEQGGNTEAFF
TGTGCCAGCACTGAACAGGGGGGGAACACTGAAGCTTTCTTT
>TRBV7-2|many|TRBJ2-1|-
CASSLGFGDEQFF
TGTGCCAGCAGCTTAGGGTTCGGAGATGAGCAGTTCTTC
>TRBV30|-|TRBJ2-5|TRBD2
CASSGSTQETQYF
TGTGCCTCTAGCGGGTCCACTCAAGAGACCCAGTACTTC
>TRBV19|-|TRBJ2-5|TRBD2
CASSQTGTSFQTQYF
TGTGCCAGTAGTCAAACCGGGACTAGCTTTCAGACCCAGTACTTC
>TRBV5-5|-|TRBJ2-7|TRBD1
CASRPRDRDYEQYF
TGTGCCAGCAGGCCCCGGGACAGGGATTACGAGCAGTACTTC
>TRBV7-9|-|TRBJ2-7|TRBD1
CATRDRGHEQYF
TGTGCCACCCGGGACAGGGGGCACGAGCAGTACTTC
>TRBV7-9|few|TRBJ2-7|TRBD1
CASSPLGTGGSYEQYF
TGTGCCAGCAGTCCACTCGGGACAGGGGGATCCTACGAGCAGTACTTC
>TRBV7-8|-|TRBJ2-1|-
CASSPSRGLTYNEQFF
TGTGCCAGCAGCCCGAGTCGGGGGCTAACCTACAATGAGCAGTTCTTC
>TRBV2|-|TRBJ1-4|-
CASTPGRNLMKKLFF
TGTGCCAGCACCCCCGGGAGAAACCTAATGAAAAAACTGTTTTTT
>TRBV2|few|TRBJ2-7|-
CASMRQSGYEQYF
TGTGCCAGCATGAGACAGAGTGGCTACGAGCAGTACTTC
>TRBV5-6|few|TRBJ2-3|-
CASSLGAWSSTDTQYF
TGTGCCAGCAGCTTGGGAGCTTGGTCGAGCACAGATACGCAGTATTTT
>TRBV12-3/TRBV12-4|-|TRBJ2-5|-
CASSLSRSGETQYF
TGTGCCAGCAGTTTATCCCGCTCGGGGGAGACCCAGTACTTC
>TRBV20-1|few|TRBJ1-1|-
CSANFRTVNTEAFF
TGCAGTGCCAATTTCCGGACAGTTAACACTGAAGCTTTCTTT
>TRBV7-2|few|TRBJ1-1|-
CASSQTRVMNTEAFF
TGTGCCAGCAGCCAGACTCGAGTCATGAACACTGAAGCTTTCTTT
>TRBV7-8|-|TRBJ2-7|TRBD1
CASSFRPGQGFYEQYF
TGTGCCAGCAGCTTCCGACCGGGACAGGGATTCTACGAGCAGTACTTC
>TRBV11-1|-|TRBJ2-3|-
CASSPASTSTDTQYF
TGTGCCAGCAGCCCAGCCTCCACTAGCACAGATACGCAGTATTTT
>TRBV13|-|TRBJ2-1|-
CASSLRVGGSSYNEQFF
TGTGCCAGCAGCTTAAGGGTGGGGGGTTCCTCCTACAATGAGCAGTTCTTC
>TRBV25-1|-|TRBJ2-3|-
CASSESTGFTDTQYF
TGTGCCAGCAGTGAATCTACGGGATTCACAGATACGCAGTATTTT
>TRBV3-1|many|TRBJ2-7|TRBD1
CASSPRGGFEQYF
TGTGCCAGCAGCCCCAGAGGGGGCTTCGAGCAGTACTTC
>TRBV5-5|-|TRBJ2-2|-
CASSGTPQGVSGELFF
TGTGCCAGCAGCGGGACACCACAGGGTGTATCCGGGGAGCTGTTTTTT
>TRBV5-1|-|TRBJ1-1|TRBD1
CASSVGQGSEAFF
TGCGCCAGCAGCGTAGGACAGGGTTCTGAAGCTTTCTTT
>TRBV7-9|few|TRBJ2-2|-
CASSPLPLGTGELFF
TGTGCCAGCAGCCCGCTCCCGCTAGGCACCGGGGAGCTGTTTTTT
>TRBV7-2|-|TRBJ2-7|TRBD1
CASSPWDRAHEQYF
TGTGCCAGCAGCCCCTGGGACAGGGCCCACGAGCAGTACTTC
>TRBV10-3|many|TRBJ1-1|-
CAIRTDGSTNTEAFF
TGTGCCATCAGGACGGACGGTTCCACGAACACTGAAGCTTTCTTT
>TRBV3-1|once|TRBJ2-7|TRBD2
CASSLRPAGGPYEQYF
TGTGCCAGCAGCCTTCGACCCGCGGGGGGGCCCTACGAGCAGTACTTC
>TRBV11-2|many|TRBJ2-1|-
CASSLPRGTNEQFF
TGTGCCAGCAGCCTTCCGCGGGGTACAAATGAGCAGTTCTTC
>TRBV7-8|-|TRBJ1-1|-
CASSLVPGGLMNTEAFF
TGTGCCAGCAGCTTAGTCCCAGGCGGACTCATGAACACTGAAGCTTTCTTT
>TRBV7-8|few|TRBJ2-1|TRBD2
CASSLTSGGFNEQFF
TGTGCCAGCAGCCTGACTAGCGGGGGTTTTAATGAGCAGTTCTTC
>TRBV6-1|-|TRBJ2-5|TRBD1
CASSLVGEGARTQYF
TGTGCCAGCAGTCTAGTTGGTGAGGGGGCTAGGACCCAGTACTTC
>TRBV7-3|few|TRBJ2-3|-
CASSLGRGKPRYF
TGTGCCAGCAGCTTAGGCCGCGGTAAACCTCGGTATTTT
>TRBV7-9|-|TRBJ2-7|-
CASSHMTRVNYEQYF
TGTGCCAGCAGCCACATGACCCGGGTTAACTACGAGCAGTACTTC
>TRBV4-1|-|TRBJ2-1|-
CASSQGRGAHYNEQFF
TGCGCCAGCAGCCAAGGGAGGGGGGCCCACTACAATGAGCAGTTCTTC
>TRBV9|-|TRBJ2-2|-
CASSRTGVTGELFF
TGTGCCAGCAGCCGGACGGGGGTCACCGGGGAGCTGTTTTTT
>TRBV28|-|TRBJ2-7|-
CASSLAPPYEQYF
TGTGCCAGCAGTTTAGCTCCTCCCTACGAGCAGTACTTC
>TRBV29-1|few|TRBJ2-1|TRBD2
CSVDGVVSGSNEQFF
TGCAGCGTTGATGGGGTTGTTAGCGGGAGCAATGAGCAGTTCTTC
>TRBV5-1|few|TRBJ2-5|-
CASSMTRETQYF
TGCGCCAGCAGCATGACTAGAGAGACCCAGTACTTC
>TRBV12-3/TRBV12-4|many|TRBJ2-3|TRBD2
CASSLVVAGDNTDTQYF
TGTGCCAGCAGTTTGGTTGTAGCGGGGGACAACACAGATACGCAGTATTTT
>TRBV12-3/TRBV12-4|-|TRBJ1-2|-
CASSSGPNYGYTF
TGTGCCAGCAGTTCGGGCCCTAACTATGGCTACACCTTC
>TRBV19|-|TRBJ2-2|TRBD1
CASMERGRSGELFF
TGTGCCAGTATGGAGAGGGGGCGGTCCGGGGAGCTGTTTTTT
>TRBV7-2|few|TRBJ1-1|TRBD1
CASSSRTGSGTEAFF
TGTGCCAGCAGCTCTAGGACAGGCTCGGGCACTGAAGCTTTCTTT
>TRBV20-1|-|TRBJ2-1|-
CSAFSGSSYNEQFF
TGCAGTGCCTTCAGCGGTAGCTCCTACAATGAGCAGTTCTTC